Ten or more counts support the clone carrying this TCR beta chain. Its antigen is still unknown. From germline, CDR1 is SGHAT and CDR2 FQNNGV. V was pared by 7 bases and J by 4 bases, with 14 bases between. The CDR3 has 15 amino acids. The data originate from a study of early T cells in non-severe SARS-CoV-2 infection. Study as a whole: The input, bulk RNA from unsorted whole blood, was sequenced, and chains were unpaired. Study-level points and caveats: VDJdb matches were skewed toward anti-spike CD8 T cell responses.

Attachment of unique molecular identifiers to individual cDNA molecules was performed. MiXCR was run by TCRdb on the 5' RACE reads, yielding one entry per CDR3 protein. Here the sample spans 40,000 to 45,000 distinct CDR3 sequences, 5% to 6.5% being singletons. The sequenced sample was whole blood, obtained at baseline. This chain uses TRBV11-2 with TRBJ2-6; D not resolved. The receptor's source is an adult who was a healthcare worker with PCR-confirmed SARS-CoV-2 infection or an uninfected control (not recorded which). The CDR3 bases are TGTGCCAGCACCCTTCGGGTGGAAGGGGCCAACGTCCTGACTTTC. This codes for CASTLRVEGANVLTF.